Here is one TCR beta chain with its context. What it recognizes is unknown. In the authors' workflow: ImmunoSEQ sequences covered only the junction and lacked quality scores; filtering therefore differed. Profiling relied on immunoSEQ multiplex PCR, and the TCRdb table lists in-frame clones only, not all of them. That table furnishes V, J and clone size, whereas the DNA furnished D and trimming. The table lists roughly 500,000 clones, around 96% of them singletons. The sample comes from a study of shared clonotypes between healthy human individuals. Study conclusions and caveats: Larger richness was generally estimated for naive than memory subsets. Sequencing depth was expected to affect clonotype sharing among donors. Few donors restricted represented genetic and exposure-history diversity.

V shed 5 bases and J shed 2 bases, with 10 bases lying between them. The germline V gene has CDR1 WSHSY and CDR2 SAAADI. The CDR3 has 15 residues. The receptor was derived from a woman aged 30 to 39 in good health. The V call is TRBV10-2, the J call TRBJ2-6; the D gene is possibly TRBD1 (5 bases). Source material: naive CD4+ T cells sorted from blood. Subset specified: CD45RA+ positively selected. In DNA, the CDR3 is TGCGCCAGCAGTACTACAGGTACTGGGGCCAACGTCCTGACTTTC. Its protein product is CASSTTGTGANVLTF.